A selection of T cell receptor beta chains follows, all from one sample in a study of shared clonotypes between healthy human individuals. Produced via immunoSEQ multiplex PCR; TCRdb's table is partial and in-frame only. The sample lists 2 million to 2.5 million clones; approximately 94% were seen once. The sequenced sample consisted of naive CD8+ T cells sorted from blood. The receptors come from a man younger than 30 in good health. Both conserved end residues are part of each CDR3.

v_call,cdr3_aa
TRBV13,CASSLGQGNTEAFF
TRBV2,CASRNRAGTSYGYTF
TRBV28,CASRDGNIQYF
TRBV15,CATSSTLAGGPGEETQYF
TRBV4-3,CASSQAAGDSDTQYF
TRBV4-1,CASSQILAGAYEQYF
TRBV18,CASSPPLSGGSGEQYF
TRBV5-4,CASSAQGLGSSGNTIYF
TRBV29-1,CSVAGQGGTEAFF
TRBV5-6,CASSWDTSGFLETQYF
TRBV15,CATSSWGSPPNNEQFF
TRBV7-8,CASSPGQGSYLYGYTF
TRBV4-3,CASSQDYSGTSSRETQYF
TRBV29-1,CSVERGKNIQYF
TRBV4-1,CASSRASGLAYNEQFF
TRBV5-4,CASGPQLSTDTQYF
TRBV19,CARPSSSPPHEQYF
TRBV2,CASYLAQQGTFF
TRBV7-6,CASSLGGSTEAFF
TRBV5-6,CASSGGESQETQYF
TRBV5-1,CASSLPGQSYEQYF
TRBV6-5,CASSYSINQPQHF
TRBV7-6,CASSLLGQGEAFYEQYF
TRBV4-1,CASSQGNGGDYGYTF
TRBV7-2,CASSPLFGNQPQHF
TRBV13,CASSLYGSTEAFF
TRBV5-4,CASSLASGSGYTQYF
TRBV5-1,CASKTQGTATDTQYF
TRBV6-5,CASSRTGNNSPLHF
TRBV4-1,CASSQDSVGGADTQYF
TRBV6-5,CASSSLHDQENYGYTF
TRBV9,CASSPAGTGWDQETQYF
TRBV5-4,CATGTGGDIQYF
TRBV7-9,CASSKVPSGSYEQYF
TRBV29-1,CSVETSGSTGELFF
TRBV15,CATSREGSYTDTQYF
TRBV4-3,CASSQGTASSYEQYF
TRBV5-4,CASSGGSYEQYF
TRBV25-1,CASSMGAEAFF
TRBV28,CASIGTESHQETQYF
TRBV15,CATSIDYNEQFF
TRBV27,CASRVGVMNTEAFF
TRBV5-4,CASSFPGVSDTGELFF
TRBV27,CASRTGGSYEQYF
TRBV5-1,CASSLFPDQETQYF
TRBV28,CASSSPGGRWDTEAFF
TRBV7-9,CASSPDGWEKLFF
TRBV11-2,CASSTAMNTEAFF
TRBV7-2,CASSLAGGSGETQYF